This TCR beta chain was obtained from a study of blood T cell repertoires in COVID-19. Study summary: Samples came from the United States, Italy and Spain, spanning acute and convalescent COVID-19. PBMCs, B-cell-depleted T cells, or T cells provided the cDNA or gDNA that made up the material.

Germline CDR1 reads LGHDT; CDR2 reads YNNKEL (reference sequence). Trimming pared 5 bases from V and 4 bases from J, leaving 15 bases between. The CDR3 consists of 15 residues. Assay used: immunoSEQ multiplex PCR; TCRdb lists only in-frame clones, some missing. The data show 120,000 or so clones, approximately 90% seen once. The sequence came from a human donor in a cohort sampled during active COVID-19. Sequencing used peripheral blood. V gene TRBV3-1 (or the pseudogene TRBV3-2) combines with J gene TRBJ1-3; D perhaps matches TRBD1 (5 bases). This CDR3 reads CASSNPRVSGNTIYF. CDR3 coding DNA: TGTGCCAGCAGCAACCCCAGGGTATCCGGAAACACCATATATTTT.